Presented here are 15 T cell receptor beta chains from one specimen sequenced in a study of blood T cell repertoires in COVID-19. Data came from immunoSEQ multiplex PCR; TCRdb stores just in-frame clones and leaves some out. The sample lists about 150,000 clones; around 81% were seen once. Specimen: peripheral blood. The receptors shown here come from a woman in her forties or fifties with acute or convalescent COVID-19.

As DNA, the CDR3 is TGTGCCACCAGTGATTTTAAGCGCAGGGTGGGCAACGAGCAGTACTTC. Residues: CATSDFKRRVGNEQYF. This rearrangement joins TRBV24-1 to TRBJ2-7, with a possible D match to TRBD1 (5 bases). Trimming removed 1 base at V and 5 bases at J, with 17 bases between. The CDR3 loop spans 16 amino acids. Germline CDR1 reads KGHDR; CDR2 reads SFDVKD.

This sequence joins TRBV5-8 and TRBJ2-2; the D is unclear. Deletions cut 1 base from V and 4 bases from J, with 11 bases between. The germline CDR1 and CDR2 sequences are SGHTS and YDEGEE. The CDR3 sequence is 15 residues long. This CDR3 is CASSLFSVGTGELFF. The DNA of the CDR3 is TGTGCCAGCAGCTTGTTTTCGGTTGGCACCGGGGAGCTGTTTTTT.

The chain joins TRBV3-1 (or the pseudogene TRBV3-2) to TRBJ1-2; D unclear. The CDR3 runs to 13 residues. Germline-derived CDR1 and CDR2 are LGHDT and YNNKEL (reference sequence). Trimming removed 2 bases at V and 7 bases at J, with 11 bases between. CDR3 nucleotide sequence: TGTGCCAGCAGCCAATCGGTCGCAGGTGGCTACACCTTC. It yields the protein CASSQSVAGGYTF.

This chain connects TRBV7-8 to TRBJ2-2; D ambiguous. Germline-derived CDR1 and CDR2 are SGHVS and FQNEAQ. With 5 bases removed from V and 8 bases from J, the gap between germline ends came to 9 bases. This CDR3 is 12 amino acids long. CDR3 protein: CASSHEMGELFF. CDR3 bases: TGTGCCAGCAGCCACGAGATGGGGGAGCTGTTTTTT.

This clone came up a few times. The DNA for the CDR3 is TGTGCCAGCAGCTTAGGTAGGGGGTTCCCCGAAGCTTTCTTT. Amino acid sequence: CASSLGRGFPEAFF. The chain carries TRBV7-3 and TRBJ1-1; D possibly corresponds to TRBD1 (6 bases). The CDR3 loop spans 14 amino acids. V lost 2 bases, J lost 8 bases, and 15 bases lay in between. The V gene's germline CDR1 is SGHTA and CDR2 FQGTGA.

This clone was detected once. The chain joins TRBV9 to TRBJ2-1; the D gene is possibly TRBD2 (6 bases). The CDR3 runs to 16 residues. The germline V and J ends were trimmed by 3 bases and 9 bases, with 22 bases remaining between them. Germline V lookup: CDR1 SGDLS, CDR2 YYNGEE. This CDR3 is CASSAPFDGGGVEQFF. CDR3 sequence (DNA): TGTGCCAGCAGCGCACCATTTGACGGGGGAGGCGTTGAGCAGTTCTTC.

This clone was counted a few times. The J gene is TRBJ1-1, the V gene TRBV15; unclear D gene. Trimming cost V 5 bases and J 2 bases, with 9 bases left between them. Germline CDR1 LNHNV, CDR2 YYDKDF (reference sequence). CDR3 length: 13 amino acids. The CDR3 sequence is CATSLTLNTEAFF. In nucleotides, the CDR3 is TGTGCCACCAGCCTGACACTTAACACTGAAGCTTTCTTT.

The CDR3 spells CANRGLTQETQYF. The CDR3 DNA sequence: TGTGCCAACCGGGGACTGACACAAGAGACCCAGTACTTC. The V and J genes are TRBV7-2 and TRBJ2-5; D may be TRBD2 (6 bases). Germline V gene sequence: CDR1 SGHTA, CDR2 FQGNSA. Trimming pared 10 bases from V and 2 bases from J, leaving 14 bases between. CDR3 length equals 13 residues. Filled out from reference TRBV7-2 and TRBJ2-5, the complete variable domain reads GAGVSQSPSNKVTEKGKDVELRCDPISGHTALYWYRQSLGQGLEFLIYFQGNSAPDKSGLPSDRFSAERTGGSVSTLTIQRTQQEDSAVYLCANRGLTQETQYFGPGTRLLVL.

This clone was found a few times. The chain is built from TRBV19 and TRBJ1-6; 7 nucleotides match TRBD1. CDR1 is LNHDA and CDR2 is SQIVND in the germline V gene (reference sequence). This CDR3 region has 14 residues. The trim removed 3 bases at V and 6 bases at J, leaving 2 bases unmatched. CDR3 protein: CASSIDRVNSPLHF. CDR3 bases: TGTGCCAGTAGTATCGACAGGGTTAATTCACCCCTCCACTTT.

The chain combines TRBV7-9 with TRBJ1-4, with 7 nucleotides matching TRBD1. The V gene's germline CDR1 is SEHNR and CDR2 FQNEAQ (reference sequence). The trim removed 5 bases at V and 7 bases at J, leaving 7 bases unmatched. This CDR3 comprises 14 residues. CDR3 DNA sequence: TGTGCCAGCAGCCTAGGGACAGAAGGTGAAAAACTGTTTTTT. This codes for CASSLGTEGEKLFF.

This sequence joins TRBV2 and TRBJ2-5; D might be TRBD1 (6 bases). V lost 8 bases, J lost 3 bases, and 16 bases lay in between. CDR1 and CDR2 (germline): SNHLY, FYNNEI. This CDR3 spans 14 amino acids. The DNA of the CDR3 is TGTGCCAGCGGTCGATCAGGGGCGAAAGAGACCCAGTACTTC. It codes for CASGRSGAKETQYF. Drawing the rest from reference TRBV2 and TRBJ2-5, the complete variable domain is EPEVTQTPSHQVTQMGQEVILRCVPISNHLYFYWYRQILGQKVEFLVSFYNNEISEKSEIFDDQFSVERPDGSNFTLKIRSTKLEDSAMYFCASGRSGAKETQYFGPGTRLLVL.

V gene TRBV9 combines with J gene TRBJ2-7; the D gene is possibly TRBD2 (6 bases). Deletions cut 4 bases from V and 4 bases from J, with 9 bases between. CDR3 length: 12 residues. Germline-derived CDR1 and CDR2 are SGDLS and YYNGEE. CDR3 DNA: TGTGCCAGCAGCCTCGGAGGGTACGAGCAGTACTTC. Protein product: CASSLGGYEQYF. Full variable domain (missing parts from reference TRBV9 and TRBJ2-7): DSGVTQTPKHLITATGQRVTLRCSPRSGDLSVYWYQQSLDQGLQFLIQYYNGEERAKGNILERFSAQQFPDLHSELNLSSLELGDSALYFCASSLGGYEQYFGPGTRLTVT.

V usage is TRBV29-1 and J usage is TRBJ2-7; D possibly corresponds to TRBD1 (5 bases). Trimming cost V 7 bases and J 6 bases, with 16 bases left between them. The germline gives CDR1 SQVTM, CDR2 ANQGSEA. The CDR3 covers 12 residues. In DNA, the CDR3 is TGCAGCGGATTAGGGGAAAGTCGCGAGCAGTACTTC. Protein sequence: CSGLGESREQYF.

The rearrangement uses TRBV18 and TRBJ2-3; tentatively, D is TRBD2 (6 bases). The germline V gene has CDR1 KGHSH and CDR2 LQKENI. Trimming stripped 3 bases from V and 3 bases from J, with 19 bases between. The CDR3 loop spans 17 amino acids. The CDR3 sequence is CASSPDFALGGTDTQYF. The CDR3 nucleotides read TGTGCCAGCTCACCCGACTTTGCTTTGGGGGGAACAGATACGCAGTATTTT.

The genes are TRBV2 and TRBJ1-2; D gene uncertain. Germline V CDR1 and CDR2: SNHLY, FYNNEI. The CDR3 sequence is 13 residues long. The ends were cut back, 1 base at V and 5 bases at J, with 8 bases in the middle. The CDR3 sequence: CASSEDGTYGYTF. Here the CDR3 DNA reads TGTGCCAGCAGTGAAGACGGTACTTATGGCTACACCTTC.